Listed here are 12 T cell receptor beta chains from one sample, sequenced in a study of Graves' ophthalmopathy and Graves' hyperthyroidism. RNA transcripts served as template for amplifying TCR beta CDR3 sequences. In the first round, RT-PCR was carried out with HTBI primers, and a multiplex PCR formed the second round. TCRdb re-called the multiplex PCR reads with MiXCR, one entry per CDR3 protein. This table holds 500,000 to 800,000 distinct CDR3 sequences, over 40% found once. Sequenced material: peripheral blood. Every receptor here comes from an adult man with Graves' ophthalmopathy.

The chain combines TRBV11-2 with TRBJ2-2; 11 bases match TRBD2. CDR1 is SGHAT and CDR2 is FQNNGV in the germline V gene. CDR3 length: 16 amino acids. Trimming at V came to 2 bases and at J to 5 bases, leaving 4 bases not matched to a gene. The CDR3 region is CASSLTSSGGTGELFF. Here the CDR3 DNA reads TGTGCCAGCAGCTTAACGTCTAGCGGGGGGACCGGGGAGCTGTTTTTT.

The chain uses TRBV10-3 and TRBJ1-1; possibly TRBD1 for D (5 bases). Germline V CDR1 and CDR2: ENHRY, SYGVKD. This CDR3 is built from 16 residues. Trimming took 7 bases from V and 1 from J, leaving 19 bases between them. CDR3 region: CAINSGPREPNTEAFF. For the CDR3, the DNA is TGTGCCATCAACTCGGGGCCGAGGGAACCGAACACTGAAGCTTTCTTT.

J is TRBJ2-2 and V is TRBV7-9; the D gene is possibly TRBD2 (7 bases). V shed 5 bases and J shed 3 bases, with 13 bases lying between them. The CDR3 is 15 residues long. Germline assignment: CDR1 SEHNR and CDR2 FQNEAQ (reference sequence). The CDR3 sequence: CASSRGDIYTGELFF. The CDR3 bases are TGTGCCAGCAGCCGGGGGGACATCTACACCGGGGAGCTGTTTTTT.

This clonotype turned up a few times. The CDR3 DNA sequence: TGTGCCAGCAGTGAATGGGGGGGGGACATCAATCAGCCCCAGCATTTT. As protein: CASSEWGGDINQPQHF. The genes are TRBV6-1 and TRBJ1-5; tentative D call: TRBD1 (6 bases). CDR3 length: 16 residues. Germline-derived CDR1 and CDR2 are MNHNS and SASEGT. Trimming took off 2 bases at V and 3 bases at J, with 14 bases between the two ends.

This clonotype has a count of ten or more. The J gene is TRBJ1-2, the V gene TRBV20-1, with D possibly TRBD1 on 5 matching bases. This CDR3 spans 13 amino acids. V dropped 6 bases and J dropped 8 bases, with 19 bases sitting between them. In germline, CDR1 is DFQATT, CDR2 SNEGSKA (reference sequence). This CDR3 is CSANDGTPKGYTF. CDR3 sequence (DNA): TGCAGTGCCAATGACGGGACGCCCAAGGGCTACACCTTC.

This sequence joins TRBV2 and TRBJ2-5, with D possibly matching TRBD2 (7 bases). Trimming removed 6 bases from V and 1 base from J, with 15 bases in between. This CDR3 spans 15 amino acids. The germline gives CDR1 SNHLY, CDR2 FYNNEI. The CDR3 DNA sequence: TGTGCCAGCAGGGGAGGGGGACTACCCCAAGAGACCCAGTACTTC. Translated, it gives CASRGGGLPQETQYF.

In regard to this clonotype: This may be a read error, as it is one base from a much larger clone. The CDR3 coding sequence is TGTGCCAGCAGTGACGGGCAGTACTTC. This codes for CASSDGQYF. The chain couples TRBV2 to TRBJ2-7; D gene uncertain. V lost 3 bases, J lost 9 bases, and 3 bases lay in between. In germline, CDR1 is SNHLY, CDR2 FYNNEI. The CDR3 contains 9 residues.

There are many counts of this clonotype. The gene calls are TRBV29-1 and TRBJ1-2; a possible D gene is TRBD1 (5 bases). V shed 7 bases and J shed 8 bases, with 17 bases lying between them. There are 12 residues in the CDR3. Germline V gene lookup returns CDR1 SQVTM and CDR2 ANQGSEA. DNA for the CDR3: TGCAGCGGCTCGGGACTCTCGGGGGGCTACACCTTC. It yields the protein CSGSGLSGGYTF.

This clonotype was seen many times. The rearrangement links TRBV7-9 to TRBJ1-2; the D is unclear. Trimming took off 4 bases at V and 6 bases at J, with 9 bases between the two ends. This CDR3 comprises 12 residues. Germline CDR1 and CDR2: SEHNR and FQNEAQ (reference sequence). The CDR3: CASSYRSNGYTF. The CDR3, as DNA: TGTGCCAGCAGCTACCGAAGTAATGGCTACACCTTC.

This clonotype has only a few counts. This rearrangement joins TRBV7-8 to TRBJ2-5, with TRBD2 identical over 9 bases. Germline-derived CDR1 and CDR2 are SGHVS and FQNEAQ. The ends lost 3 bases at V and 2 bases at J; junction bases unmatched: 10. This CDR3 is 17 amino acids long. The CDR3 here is CASSLGWLAGIQETQYF. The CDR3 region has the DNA TGTGCCAGCAGCTTGGGGTGGCTAGCGGGAATACAAGAGACCCAGTACTTC. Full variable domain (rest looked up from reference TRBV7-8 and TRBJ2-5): GAGVSQSPRYKVAKRGQDVALRCDPISGHVSLFWYQQALGQGPEFLTYFQNEAQLDKSGLPSDRFFAERPEGSVSTLKIQRTQQEDSAVYLCASSLGWLAGIQETQYFGPGTRLLVL.

In DNA, the CDR3 is TGTGCCAGTACCAACCGGGACTACTATGGCTACACCTTC. It codes for CASTNRDYYGYTF. The rearrangement uses TRBV19 and TRBJ1-2; possible D gene TRBD1, 5 bases. The CDR3 consists of 13 residues. V lost 7 bases and J lost 3, with 12 bases in between. Germline V lookup: CDR1 LNHDA, CDR2 SQIVND (reference sequence).

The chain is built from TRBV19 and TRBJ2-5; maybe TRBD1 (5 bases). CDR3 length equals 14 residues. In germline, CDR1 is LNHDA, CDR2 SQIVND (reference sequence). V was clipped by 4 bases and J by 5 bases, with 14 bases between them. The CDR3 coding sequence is TGTGCCAGTAGTAAAAGGTCTGGGGCCGAGACCCAGTACTTC. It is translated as CASSKRSGAETQYF.